This T cell receptor (beta chain) was sequenced during a study of blood T cell repertoires in COVID-19. The overall study: Samples taken during acute and convalescent COVID-19 were collected in the United States, Italy and Spain. From T cells, B-cell-depleted T cells, or PBMCs came the material, which was cDNA or gDNA.

As processed by the authors: The authors estimated nucleated cell counts from reference gene primer amplification. Profiling relied on immunoSEQ multiplex PCR, and the TCRdb table lists in-frame clones only, not all of them. V, J and clone size are those of that table, while D and trimming were read from the DNA. The sample has approximately 350,000 clones; 65% to 85% are singletons. This CDR3 comprises 15 residues. With 5 bases clipped from V and 5 bases from J, the junction kept 11 bases outside the gene matches. Germline V gene sequence: CDR1 LGHNA, CDR2 YSLEER. This TCR was sampled from a man younger than 45 with active or convalescent COVID-19. The chain couples TRBV4-3 to TRBJ2-7, with TRBD2 matching over 8 bases. Sequences were obtained from peripheral blood. CDR3 amino acids: CASSEAPGTRNEQYF. The DNA of the CDR3 is TGCGCCAGCAGCGAAGCCCCCGGGACTAGAAACGAGCAGTACTTC.